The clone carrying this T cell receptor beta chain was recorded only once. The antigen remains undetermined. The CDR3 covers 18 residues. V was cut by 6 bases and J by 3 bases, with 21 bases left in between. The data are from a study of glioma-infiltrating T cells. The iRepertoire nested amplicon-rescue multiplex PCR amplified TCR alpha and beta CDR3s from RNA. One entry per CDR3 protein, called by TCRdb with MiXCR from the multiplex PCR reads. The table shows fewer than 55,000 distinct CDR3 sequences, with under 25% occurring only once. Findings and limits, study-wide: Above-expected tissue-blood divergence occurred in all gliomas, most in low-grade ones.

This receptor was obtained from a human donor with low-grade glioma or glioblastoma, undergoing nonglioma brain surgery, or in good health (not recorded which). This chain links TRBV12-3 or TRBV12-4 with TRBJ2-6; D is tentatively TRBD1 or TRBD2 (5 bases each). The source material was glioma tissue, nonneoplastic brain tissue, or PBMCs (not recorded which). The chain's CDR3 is CASSHADTGFGGANVLTF. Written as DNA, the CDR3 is TGTGCCAGCAGCCATGCGGACACGGGGTTCGGTGGGGCCAACGTCCTGACTTTC.